This TCR beta chain derives from a study of response to subunit inactivated influenza vaccine. In regard to this clonotype: The target antigen is unknown.

The study, taken as a whole, reports: Authors suggested each seasonal flu vaccination may recruit only limited numbers of new T cells.

The CDR3 contains 14 residues. Germline lookup yields CDR1 DFQATT and CDR2 SNEGSKA (reference sequence). Trimming took 0 bases from V and 2 from J, leaving 9 bases between them. TCRdb recomputed calls from the RT-PCR reads with MiXCR, one row per CDR3 protein. Among approximately 520,000 distinct CDR3 sequences, 25% were seen once, and the ten largest hold around 1.8%. The clonotype originates from a man aged 45-65 years who received an inactivated influenza vaccine. The sample here was CD4+ T cells sorted from PBMCs, taken approximately 5 days after vaccination. The chain links TRBV20-1 to TRBJ2-3; no firm D call. The CDR3 region is CSARESRATDTQYF. CDR3 nucleotide sequence: TGCAGTGCTAGAGAAAGCAGAGCCACAGATACGCAGTATTTT.